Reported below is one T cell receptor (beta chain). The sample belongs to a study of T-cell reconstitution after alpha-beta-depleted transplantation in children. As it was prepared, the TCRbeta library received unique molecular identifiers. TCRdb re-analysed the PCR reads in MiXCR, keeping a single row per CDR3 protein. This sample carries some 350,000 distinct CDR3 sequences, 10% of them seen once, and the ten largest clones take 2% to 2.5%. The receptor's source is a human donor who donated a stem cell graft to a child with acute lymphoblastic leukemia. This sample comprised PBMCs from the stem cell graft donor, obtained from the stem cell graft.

In DNA form, the CDR3 reads TGTGCCAGCAGCCTTAGTTCGGGACTTTACAATGAGCAGTTCTTC. This gives the protein CASSLSSGLYNEQFF. The chain employs TRBV11-3 and TRBJ2-1, with D tentatively TRBD2 (6 bases). The ends were cut back, 5 bases at V and 4 bases at J, with 15 bases in the middle. The CDR3 runs to 15 residues. Germline assignment: CDR1 SGHNT and CDR2 YENEEA.